The T cell receptor beta chain under discussion was sequenced for a study of identical twins. Template switching added a universal primer site; cDNA carried unique molecular identifiers. In TCRdb, the 5' RACE reads were re-called with MiXCR into one record per CDR3 protein. This sample has around 250,000 distinct CDR3 sequences, with 9.5% to 15% found just once. Overall study findings and caveats: Out-of-frame alpha sequences common to twins exhibited a surplus of low generation probability. Partly confounded zero-insertion analyses could result from invariant MAIT and iNKT cells.

On this clonotype itself: Its specificity is not known.

The CDR3 is made up of 15 amino acids. CDR1 SGDLS and CDR2 YYNGEE come from the germline V gene. Trimming took off 6 bases at V and 5 bases at J, with 21 bases between the two ends. Another study also made use of these data, one on yellow fever vaccine responses in identical twins.

The chain couples TRBV9 to TRBJ2-7; possibly TRBD1 or TRBD2 for D (5 bases each). This clonotype originated in a woman younger than 30 in good health. Sequencing was done on a sample of memory (CD45RO+) T cells sorted from blood. The CDR3 loop reads CASTRGLRGPHEQYF. The CDR3 region has the DNA TGTGCCAGCACCCGAGGGCTGAGGGGCCCCCACGAGCAGTACTTC.